Each of the 27 T cell receptor beta chains below was sequenced from the same sample in a study of T cell repertoires and HLA-DP antigens. Repertoires were generated with immunoSEQ multiplex PCR, while TCRdb's copy carries only in-frame clones and drops some. The profile shows about 110,000 clones, roughly 92% of them singletons. These receptors are not linked to any known antigen. The sequencing input was CD4+ T cells from PBMCs. The source is a woman between 18 and 29 years old in good health and CMV-seronegative.

V is TRBV5-5 and J is TRBJ1-4, with D hard to call. Trimming cost V 6 bases and J 0 bases, with 12 bases left between them. Germline V gene data show CDR1 as SGHKS and CDR2 as YYEKEE (reference sequence). The CDR3 length is 15 residues. CDR3 in amino acids: CASNNRWATNEKLFF. The CDR3 DNA is TGTGCCAGCAACAATCGGTGGGCAACTAATGAAAAACTGTTTTTT.

V usage is TRBV4-2 and J usage is TRBJ2-5, with 8 bases aligning to TRBD1. The CDR3 contains 13 residues. From germline, CDR1 is LGHNA and CDR2 YNFKEQ. V was pared by 6 bases and J by 5 bases, with 5 bases of the junction left unmatched. The CDR3 sequence: CASRGTGSETQYF. The CDR3 bases are TGTGCCAGCAGAGGGACAGGTTCCGAGACCCAGTACTTC.

The chain joins TRBV18 to TRBJ1-6, with TRBD1 identical over 8 bases. The junction had 5 bases not matched to a gene; V was cut back by 3 bases and J by 7 bases. CDR3 length equals 15 residues. Per the germline V gene, CDR1 is KGHSH and CDR2 is LQKENI. This CDR3 reads CASSPLDRGNSPLHF. CDR3 nucleotides: TGTGCCAGCTCACCCCTCGACAGGGGCAATTCACCCCTCCACTTT.

The rearrangement joins TRBV19 to TRBJ1-3, with TRBD1 as a possible D gene (5 bases). The V gene's germline CDR1 is LNHDA and CDR2 SQIVND (reference sequence). The CDR3 spans 16 residues. Trimming removed 3 bases at V and 0 bases at J, with 12 bases between. CDR3 in DNA: TGTGCCAGTAGTATCTACGGGGGAGCCTCTGGAAACACCATATATTTT. Its protein product is CASSIYGGASGNTIYF.

The V and J genes are TRBV2 and TRBJ2-5; D tentatively fits TRBD1 or TRBD2 (5 bases each). Trimming stripped 5 bases from V and 2 bases from J, with 9 bases between. The germline CDR1 and CDR2 sequences are SNHLY and FYNNEI. The CDR3 is 13 amino acids. Here the CDR3 DNA reads TGTGCCAGCAGTCGGGACGGTCAAGAGACCCAGTACTTC. Translated, it gives CASSRDGQETQYF. Drawing the rest from reference TRBV2 and TRBJ2-5, the complete variable domain is EPEVTQTPSHQVTQMGQEVILRCVPISNHLYFYWYRQILGQKVEFLVSFYNNEISEKSEIFDDQFSVERPDGSNFTLKIRSTKLEDSAMYFCASSRDGQETQYFGPGTRLLVL.

The V call is TRBV6-4, the J call TRBJ2-7; D gene uncertain. CDR3 length equals 13 residues. The V gene lost 6 bases and the J gene lost 6 bases, with 15 bases spanning the gap. CDR1 is MRHNA and CDR2 is SNTAGT in the germline V gene. For the CDR3, the DNA is TGTGCCAGCAGCCCCTCGCAACTCGGCGAGCAGTACTTC. Translated, it gives CASSPSQLGEQYF.

The rearrangement uses TRBV4-2 and TRBJ1-1, with a possible D match to TRBD1 (6 bases). The CDR3 totals 17 residues. Trimming removed 1 base from V and 4 bases from J, with 19 bases in between. CDR1 and CDR2 (germline): LGHNA, YNFKEQ. DNA for the CDR3: TGTGCCAGCAGCCAAGGGACTATACAGGGCCCGGTCACTGAAGCTTTCTTT. Its translation is CASSQGTIQGPVTEAFF.

The chain employs TRBV7-3 and TRBJ2-7; maybe TRBD1 (5 bases). The CDR3 has 14 amino acids. Trimming took off 5 bases at V and 5 bases at J, with 16 bases between the two ends. Germline CDR1 and CDR2: SGHTA and FQGTGA. The CDR3 sequence is CASSPQAGLHEQYF. The CDR3 region has the DNA TGTGCCAGCAGCCCCCAGGCAGGGTTGCACGAGCAGTACTTC.

The rearrangement links TRBV2 to TRBJ2-1, with TRBD2 identical over 9 bases. The CDR3 is 14 amino acids. Trimming took 6 bases from V and 6 from J; bases not matched to a gene: 6. CDR1 and CDR2 (germline): SNHLY, FYNNEI. In DNA form, the CDR3 reads TGTGCCAGCAGAGCCGGGACTAGCTCCAATGAGCAGTTCTTC. Translated: CASRAGTSSNEQFF.

The chain has TRBV5-6 and TRBJ1-2, with D possibly TRBD1 on 6 matching bases. V was clipped by 1 base and J by 0 bases, with 10 bases between them. CDR3 length equals 15 residues. The germline gives CDR1 SGHDT, CDR2 YYEEEE. The CDR3 is CASSLTGGANYGYTF. CDR3 sequence (DNA): TGTGCCAGCAGCTTGACGGGGGGCGCTAACTATGGCTACACCTTC.

By its share, this clone is medium-sized. The genes are TRBV27 and TRBJ2-7, with D possibly being TRBD1 (6 bases). The CDR3 extends over 13 amino acids. Germline V gives CDR1 MNHEY, CDR2 SMNVEV (reference sequence). V was cut by 5 bases and J by 4 bases, with 12 bases left in between. This CDR3 is CASSRTVFYEQYF. CDR3 in DNA: TGTGCCAGCAGTCGGACAGTTTTTTACGAGCAGTACTTC.

Turning to this clone: Other DNA sequences in this sample translate to the same CDR3. This chain links TRBV20-1 with TRBJ2-5; D remains unclear. Germline CDR1 is DFQATT and CDR2 is SNEGSKA (reference sequence). V was clipped by 3 bases and J by 4 bases, with 3 bases between them. This CDR3 has 10 residues. This CDR3 reads CSASGETQYF. CDR3 nucleotide sequence: TGCAGTGCTAGCGGAGAGACCCAGTACTTC.

This chain links TRBV18 with TRBJ1-4; D call uncertain. This CDR3 is built from 13 residues. V gave up 6 bases and J gave up 6 bases, with 11 bases separating them. Germline V CDR1 and CDR2: KGHSH, LQKENI. The CDR3 here is CASSPGQDEKLFF. The CDR3, as DNA: TGTGCCAGCTCCCCCGGGCAGGATGAAAAACTGTTTTTT.

This chain joins TRBV2 and TRBJ1-1; D gene unclear. This CDR3 has 14 amino acids. Germline CDR1 reads SNHLY; CDR2 reads FYNNEI. V lost 6 bases to trimming and J lost 0 bases, with 11 bases between them. This chain's CDR3 is CASRARLMNTEAFF. The CDR3 DNA reads TGTGCCAGCAGGGCCCGACTCATGAACACTGAAGCTTTCTTT.

The chain carries TRBV10-2 and TRBJ2-7; TRBD2 agrees at 12 bases. Trimming cost V 6 bases and J 3 bases; bases outside gene matches: 9. Per germline, CDR1 WSHSY and CDR2 SAAADI. The CDR3 is 16 amino acids. The CDR3 region is CASSGSTSGGIYEQYF. DNA for the CDR3: TGCGCCAGCAGCGGATCGACTAGCGGGGGTATCTACGAGCAGTACTTC.

This chain links TRBV7-6 with TRBJ2-2; D may be TRBD1 (6 bases). CDR1 SGHVS and CDR2 FNYEAQ come from the germline V gene. The CDR3 is 13 residues long. V lost 3 bases, J lost 5 bases, and 7 bases lay in between. The CDR3 sequence: CASSFRGTGELFF. CDR3 nucleotides: TGTGCCAGCAGCTTCAGGGGTACCGGGGAGCTGTTTTTT.

V is TRBV5-1 and J is TRBJ1-6, with a tentative D call TRBD1 (6 bases). V lost 4 bases, J lost 13 bases, and 9 bases lay in between. Germline loops: CDR1 SGHRS, CDR2 YFSETQ. The CDR3 has 11 amino acids. The CDR3 nucleotides are TGCGCCAGCAGCCGGGGGCGGCCCCTCCACTTT. It translates to CASSRGRPLHF.

The chain is built from TRBV6-5 and TRBJ2-7; TRBD1 or TRBD2 may be the D gene (5 bases each). Germline values: CDR1 MNHEY, CDR2 SVGAGI. Trimming stripped 7 bases from V and 5 bases from J, with 18 bases between. This CDR3 spans 14 amino acids. The CDR3 coding sequence is TGTGCCAGCACGGGGCGCCCGGACGGTGACGAGCAGTACGTC. It translates to CASTGRPDGDEQYV.

The chain recombines TRBV14 with TRBJ1-4, with D uncertain. Germline-derived CDR1 and CDR2 are SGHDN and FVKESK. V gave up 2 bases and J gave up 10 bases, with 11 bases separating them. This CDR3 contains 13 residues. The CDR3 here is CASSQLVMGKLFF. The DNA of the CDR3 is TGTGCCAGCAGCCAACTTGTAATGGGAAAACTGTTTTTT.

The V gene is TRBV28, the J gene TRBJ1-1; TRBD1 might be the D (6 bases). V shed 6 bases and J shed 1 base, with 12 bases lying between them. Germline V gives CDR1 MDHEN, CDR2 SYDVKM. This CDR3 spans 14 amino acids. The CDR3 DNA is TGTGCCAGCAGCCTGGGACATTCGAACACTGAAGCTTTCTTT. Translated: CASSLGHSNTEAFF.

This rearrangement joins TRBV10-3 to TRBJ1-1, with TRBD1 matching over 7 bases. The ends lost 11 bases at V and 7 bases at J; junction bases unmatched: 10. The germline gives CDR1 ENHRY, CDR2 SYGVKD. CDR3 length: 12 amino acids. CDR3 amino acids: CASKTRTGEAFF. CDR3 DNA: TGTGCCTCAAAAACCCGGACAGGTGAAGCTTTCTTT.

V gene TRBV28 combines with J gene TRBJ2-5, with a possible D match to TRBD1 (6 bases). The CDR3 covers 17 residues. V was cut by 5 bases and J by 1 base, with 20 bases left in between. The germline V gene has CDR1 MDHEN and CDR2 SYDVKM. DNA of the CDR3: TGTGCCAGCAGTACAGTGCGTTTAGGGACAAGCCAAGAGACCCAGTACTTC. It codes for CASSTVRLGTSQETQYF.

This chain links TRBV10-3 with TRBJ2-3, with 8 nucleotides matching TRBD2. J gave up 3 bases and V 6 bases, and 11 bases lay outside the gene matches. This CDR3 is 16 amino acids long. Germline V gene lookup returns CDR1 ENHRY and CDR2 SYGVKD. CDR3 loop: CAIRPPGLEGTDTQYF. CDR3 in DNA: TGTGCCATCAGGCCACCGGGACTAGAGGGAACAGATACGCAGTATTTT.

Here the CDR3 reads CASGNGQSTDTQYF. Written as DNA, the CDR3 is TGTGCTAGTGGTAACGGACAGAGCACAGATACGCAGTATTTT. The gene calls are TRBV12-5 and TRBJ2-3; tentative D call: TRBD1 (6 bases). V was clipped by 5 bases and J by 0 bases, with 9 bases between them. Germline values: CDR1 LGHNT, CDR2 FRNRAP. The CDR3 extends over 14 amino acids.

In its sample, this clone was seen once. The rearrangement uses TRBV7-8 and TRBJ2-5, with D perhaps TRBD2 (6 bases). The CDR3 consists of 17 residues. CDR1 is SGHVS and CDR2 is FQNEAQ in the germline V gene. The germline V and J ends were trimmed by 1 base and 4 bases, with 19 bases remaining between them. CDR3 sequence: CASSLDGGKGRRETQYF. CDR3 bases: TGTGCCAGCAGCTTAGACGGGGGAAAAGGCAGGAGAGAGACCCAGTACTTC.

The rearrangement uses TRBV9 and TRBJ2-5; 8 bases align to TRBD1. Germline loops: CDR1 SGDLS, CDR2 YYNGEE. This CDR3 has 15 amino acids. Trimming took 3 bases from V and 5 from J; bases not matched to a gene: 9. The DNA of the CDR3 is TGTGCCAGCAGCGCAGGACAGGGTTTTTGGGAGACCCAGTACTTC. Translating gives CASSAGQGFWETQYF. The variable domain in full, completed from reference TRBV9 and TRBJ2-5, reads DSGVTQTPKHLITATGQRVTLRCSPRSGDLSVYWYQQSLDQGLQFLIQYYNGEERAKGNILERFSAQQFPDLHSELNLSSLELGDSALYFCASSAGQGFWETQYFGPGTRLLVL.

The chain employs TRBV19 and TRBJ2-3, with 12 positions matching TRBD1. This CDR3 has 16 amino acids. Germline loops: CDR1 LNHDA, CDR2 SQIVND (reference sequence). V was pared by 7 bases and J by 4 bases, with 9 bases of the junction left unmatched. The DNA of the CDR3 is TGTGCCAGTACCCTAAGGGACAGGGGGCATTCAGATACGCAGTATTTT. As protein: CASTLRDRGHSDTQYF.